The 7 T cell receptor beta chains listed next were all sequenced from one sample in a study of blood T cells in healthy people across ages. Then a second PCR, running roughly 7 to 11 cycles, was carried out with a sample-barcoded 5' primer and a J-beta primer mix. TCRdb re-called the 5' RACE reads through MiXCR, storing one row per CDR3 protein. The repertoire consists of 750,000 to 1,000,000 distinct CDR3 sequences, with about 28% occurring once and the leading ten covering roughly a tenth. The same specimen was also included in a second study, on T cells of mothers and their children.

The sequenced material came from blood. Receptors originate from a woman aged 35 to 49 in good health.

The chain is built from TRBV20-1 and TRBJ1-2; weak D call: TRBD1 (6 bases). V gave up 2 bases and J gave up 8 bases, with 18 bases separating them. The CDR3 extends over 14 amino acids. CDR1 DFQATT and CDR2 SNEGSKA come from the germline V gene (reference sequence). CDR3 DNA sequence: TGCAGTGCTAGATCCGGGACATCCAAGGAGGGCTACACCTTC. Translation: CSARSGTSKEGYTF.

This clonotype has ten or more counts. This chain connects TRBV7-2 to TRBJ2-5; D possibly matches TRBD1 or TRBD2 (5 bases each). Germline V gene sequence: CDR1 SGHTA, CDR2 FQGNSA. V was cut by 0 bases and J by 2 bases, with 16 bases left in between. The CDR3 is 17 amino acids. The CDR3 spells CASSLALPGTPQETQYF. The DNA of the CDR3 is TGTGCCAGCAGCTTAGCCCTCCCCGGGACCCCACAAGAGACCCAGTACTTC.

Ten or more counts support this clonotype. This chain links TRBV12-3 or TRBV12-4 with TRBJ1-2; unclear D gene. V shed 5 bases and J shed 5 bases, with 9 bases lying between them. CDR3 size: 12 residues. This CDR3 is CASSPYLYGYTF. For the CDR3, the DNA is TGTGCCAGCAGTCCTTACTTATATGGCTACACCTTC.

This clonotype was observed at least ten times. V and J are TRBV20-1 and TRBJ2-6; D not certain. Germline V CDR1 and CDR2: DFQATT, SNEGSKA (reference sequence). The CDR3 has 13 residues. V was trimmed by 4 bases and J by 4 bases, leaving 8 bases between them. In DNA form, the CDR3 reads TGCAGTGCTACCCACACCGGGGCCAACGTCCTGACTTTC. This translates into CSATHTGANVLTF.

This clonotype has more than one count but fewer than ten. The chain carries TRBV7-9 and TRBJ1-5, with D perhaps matching TRBD1 (6 bases). The germline V gene has CDR1 SEHNR and CDR2 FQNEAQ (reference sequence). V was pared by 3 bases and J by 0 bases, with 12 bases between. This CDR3 is built from 16 residues. In DNA, the CDR3 is TGTGCCAGCAGCTTGGGGGGACAAGATAGCAATCAGCCCCAGCATTTT. Its translation: CASSLGGQDSNQPQHF.

The table lists this clonotype with many counts. The chain has TRBV7-2 and TRBJ2-7, with 7 bases lining up with TRBD1. There are 13 residues in the CDR3. Germline V gene sequence: CDR1 SGHTA, CDR2 FQGNSA. Germline trimming cut 5 bases from V and 2 bases from J; bases unmatched to any gene: 3. The CDR3 DNA reads as TGTGCCAGCAGCGACAGGGCCGCCTACGAGCAGTACTTC. It codes for CASSDRAAYEQYF.

The V call is TRBV20-1, the J call TRBJ2-1; 15 nucleotides agree with TRBD2. V gave up 3 bases and J gave up 10 bases; unmatched junction bases: 4. Looked up from germline, CDR1 is DFQATT and CDR2 is SNEGSKA (reference sequence). The CDR3 totals 14 residues. The CDR3 coding sequence is TGCAGTGCTAGCGGACTAGCGGGGGGGAAGGAGCAGTTCTTC. Translating it yields CSASGLAGGKEQFF.